This T cell receptor (beta chain) was sequenced during a study of blood T cell repertoires in COVID-19. Study background: The cDNA or gDNA used as material had been derived from T cells, B-cell-depleted T cells, or PBMCs.

Germline loops: CDR1 MNHEY, CDR2 SVGAGI. Trimming removed 0 bases from V and 7 bases from J; junction bases left unmatched: 6. The CDR3 has 15 residues. In the original workflow: Amplification from reference gene primers served as the basis for estimated nucleated cell counts. Profiling relied on immunoSEQ multiplex PCR, and the TCRdb table lists in-frame clones only, not all of them. Clone size and V and J calls were adopted from that table, with D and trimming inferred from the DNA. The repertoire includes around 270,000 clones, over 70% of them detected once, and 3.1% sits in the top ten. Input material: PBMCs or T cells enriched from blood (not recorded which). The chain employs TRBV6-5 and TRBJ1-2; 9 nucleotides match TRBD1. The clonotype originates from a woman aged 40 to 49 who had been exposed to COVID-19. DNA of the CDR3: TGTGCCAGCAGTTACTCAAGGGACAGGGTCCTTGGCTACACCTTC. It translates to CASSYSRDRVLGYTF.